What follows are 9 T cell receptor beta chains derived from one specimen sequenced in a study of tumor and adjacent non-tumor tissue in lung cancer. A modified ARM-PCR protocol with three rounds of nested PCR amplified TCRbeta. One entry per CDR3 protein, called by TCRdb with MiXCR from the multiplex PCR reads. Of tens of thousands of distinct CDR3 sequences listed, just over 65% were seen once; the top ten hold approximately 20%. No cell sorting was done before RNA was extracted from the tissue. Specimen: lung tumor tissue. These receptor sequences come from a man in his sixties with non-small cell lung cancer.

Ten or more counts support this clonotype. The rearrangement links TRBV30 to TRBJ1-1, with D hard to call. V lost 0 bases and J lost 6, with 8 bases in between. This CDR3 contains 12 residues. The germline V gene encodes CDR1 GTSNPN and CDR2 SVGIG (reference sequence). CDR3 sequence reads: CAWSVGLAEAFF. CDR3 nucleotides: TGTGCCTGGAGTGTTGGTTTGGCTGAAGCTTTCTTT.

A few counts support this clonotype. At one boundary the junction diverges from the germline segment, which might be a read error. The J gene is TRBJ2-5, the V gene TRBV28; D is perhaps TRBD1 or TRBD2 (6 bases each). CDR3 length equals 17 residues. Looked up from germline, CDR1 is MDHEN and CDR2 is SYDVKM. As DNA, the CDR3 is TGTGCTAGCAGTCCTCCAGTCCTCCGGGGGCCGAGAGAGACCCAGTACTTC. Its protein product is CASSPPVLRGPRETQYF. Filled out from reference TRBV28 and TRBJ2-5, the complete variable domain reads DVKVTQSSRYLVKRTGEKVFLECVQDMDHENMFWYRQDPGLGLRLIYFSYDVKMKEKGDIPEGYSVSREKKERFSLILESASTNQTSMYLCASSPPVLRGPRETQYFGPGTRLLVL.

The chain links TRBV4-3 to TRBJ2-5; D tentatively fits TRBD1 or TRBD2 (5 bases each). Germline V lookup: CDR1 LGHNA, CDR2 YSLEER. V was pared by 5 bases and J by 9 bases, with 22 bases between. This CDR3 is built from 15 residues. CDR3 region: CASSKTRETRVAQYF. For the CDR3, the DNA is TGCGCCAGCAGCAAGACCAGGGAGACCCGGGTTGCCCAGTACTTC.

The genes are TRBV6-6 and TRBJ2-7, with TRBD1 matching 10 bases. The CDR3 has 16 amino acids. Germline CDR1 is MNHNY and CDR2 is SVGAGI (reference sequence). Trimming at V came to 8 bases and at J to 7 bases, leaving 17 bases not matched to a gene. The CDR3 here is CASVLGQGLKKGEQYF. As DNA, the CDR3 is TGTGCCAGCGTTTTGGGACAGGGGCTCAAAAAGGGGGAGCAGTACTTC.

Turning to this clonotype: This likely comes from a read error, as the CDR3 has no conserved phenylalanine or tryptophan at its end. The chain couples TRBV29-1 to TRBJ2-1; tentatively, D is TRBD1 (6 bases). This CDR3 has 12 residues. In germline, CDR1 is SQVTM, CDR2 ANQGSEA. V was clipped by 7 bases and J by 1 base, with 8 bases between them. The CDR3, as DNA: TGCAGCGGGCAGGGGTCCTACAATGAGCAGTTCTTA. Protein: CSGQGSYNEQFL.

The genes are TRBV6-6 and TRBJ1-4, with D uncertain. The CDR3 is made up of 12 amino acids. CDR1 is MNHNY, CDR2 SVGAGI, per germline (reference sequence). Trimming shortened V by 5 bases and J by 11 bases, and 12 bases separated the two germline ends. CDR3 sequence (DNA): TGTGCCAGCAGTAGAGTGACTGAGAAACTGTTTTTT. As protein: CASSRVTEKLFF.

This clonotype was counted between two and nine times. V gene TRBV20-1 combines with J gene TRBJ2-1, with D perhaps TRBD2 (6 bases). V lost 1 base, J lost 8 bases, and 18 bases lay in between. The germline CDR1 and CDR2 sequences are DFQATT and SNEGSKA (reference sequence). This CDR3 has 15 amino acids. CDR3 nucleotide sequence: TGCAGTGCTAGAGCAGGTAGCGGAATCCCCCATGAGCAGTTCTTC. Amino acids: CSARAGSGIPHEQFF.

Comment on this clonotype: At one end the junction does not follow the germline gene, possibly because of a read error. The chain carries TRBV9 and TRBJ2-3, with 9 nucleotides matching TRBD2. CDR1 SGDLS and CDR2 YYNGEE come from the germline V gene. The CDR3 extends over 14 amino acids. CDR3 bases: TGTGCCAGTAGCGAGGGACTAGCCACAGATACGCAGTATTTT. Its translation: CASSEGLATDTQYF.

As to this clonotype: A single base separates this from a much larger clone, so it may be a read error. J is TRBJ2-1 and V is TRBV5-4; 14 nucleotides agree with TRBD2. From germline, CDR1 is SGHNT and CDR2 YYREEE (reference sequence). The CDR3 has 17 amino acids. DNA of the CDR3: TGTGCCAGGAGCTCGCCAATCCCGGGACTAGCGGGAGTGGAGCAGTTCTTC. Amino acid sequence: CARSSPIPGLAGVEQFF.